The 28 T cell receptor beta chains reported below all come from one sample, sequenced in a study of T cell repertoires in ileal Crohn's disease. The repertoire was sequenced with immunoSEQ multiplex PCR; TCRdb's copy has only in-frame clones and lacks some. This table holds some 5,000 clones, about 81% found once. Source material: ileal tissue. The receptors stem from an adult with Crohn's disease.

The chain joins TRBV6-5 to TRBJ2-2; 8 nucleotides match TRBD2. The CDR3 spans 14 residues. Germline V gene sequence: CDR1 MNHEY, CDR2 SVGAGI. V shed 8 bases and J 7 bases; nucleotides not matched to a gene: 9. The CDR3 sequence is CASGEAGAGGELFF. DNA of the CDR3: TGTGCCAGCGGGGAAGCGGGGGCGGGCGGGGAGCTGTTTTTT.

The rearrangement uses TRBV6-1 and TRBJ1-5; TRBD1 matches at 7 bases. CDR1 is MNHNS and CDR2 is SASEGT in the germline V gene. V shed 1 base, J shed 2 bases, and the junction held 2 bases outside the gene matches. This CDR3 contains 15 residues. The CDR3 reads CASSEEGGRNQPQHF. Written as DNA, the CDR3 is TGTGCCAGCAGTGAAGAAGGGGGCCGCAATCAGCCCCAGCATTTT.

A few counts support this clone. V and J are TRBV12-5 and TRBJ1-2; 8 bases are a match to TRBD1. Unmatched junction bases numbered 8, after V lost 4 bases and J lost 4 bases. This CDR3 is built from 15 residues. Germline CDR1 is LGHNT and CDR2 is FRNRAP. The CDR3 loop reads CASGSTTGDTYGYTF. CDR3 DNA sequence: TGTGCTAGTGGTTCGACGACAGGGGACACCTATGGCTACACCTTC.

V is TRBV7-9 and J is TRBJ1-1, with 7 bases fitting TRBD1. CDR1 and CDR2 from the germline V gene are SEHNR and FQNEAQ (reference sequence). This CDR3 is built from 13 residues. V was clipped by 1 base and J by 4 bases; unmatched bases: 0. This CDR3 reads CASSLEGATEAFF. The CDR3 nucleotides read TGTGCCAGCAGCTTAGAGGGGGCCACTGAAGCTTTCTTT.

This chain's CDR3 is CASSLRRNHEQYF. The DNA of the CDR3 is TGTGCCAGCAGTTTACGCAGAAACCACGAGCAGTACTTC. The rearrangement uses TRBV27 and TRBJ2-7; D ambiguous. V shed 2 bases and J shed 5 bases, with 10 bases lying between them. CDR1 and CDR2 from the germline V gene are MNHEY and SMNVEV (reference sequence). CDR3 length: 13 amino acids.

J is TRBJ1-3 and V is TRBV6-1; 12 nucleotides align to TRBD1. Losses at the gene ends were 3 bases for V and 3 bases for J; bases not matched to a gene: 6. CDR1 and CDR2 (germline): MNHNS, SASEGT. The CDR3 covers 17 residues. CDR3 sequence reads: CASSDPGQGAFGNTIYF. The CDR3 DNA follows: TGTGCCAGCAGTGATCCGGGACAGGGGGCTTTTGGAAACACCATATATTTT.

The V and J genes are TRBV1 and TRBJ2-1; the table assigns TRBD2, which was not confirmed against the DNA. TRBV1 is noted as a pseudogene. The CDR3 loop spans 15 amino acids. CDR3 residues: CTSSQTSGGYNEQFF. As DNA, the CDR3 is TGCACCAGCAGCCAGACTAGCGGGGGCTACAATGAGCAGTTCTTC.

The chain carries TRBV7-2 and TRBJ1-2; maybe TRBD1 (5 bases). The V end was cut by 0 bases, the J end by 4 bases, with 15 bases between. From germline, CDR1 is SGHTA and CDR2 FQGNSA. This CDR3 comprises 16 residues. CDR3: CASSLASGQPAYGYTF. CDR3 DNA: TGTGCCAGCAGCTTAGCTTCAGGGCAACCCGCCTATGGCTACACCTTC.

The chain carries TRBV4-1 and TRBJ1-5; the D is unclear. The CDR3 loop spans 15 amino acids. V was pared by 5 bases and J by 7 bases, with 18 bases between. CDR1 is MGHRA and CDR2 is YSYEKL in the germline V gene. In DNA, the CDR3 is TGCGCCAGCAGCGGGGTCGAGGGAGCACGACAGCCCCAGCATTTT. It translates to CASSGVEGARQPQHF.

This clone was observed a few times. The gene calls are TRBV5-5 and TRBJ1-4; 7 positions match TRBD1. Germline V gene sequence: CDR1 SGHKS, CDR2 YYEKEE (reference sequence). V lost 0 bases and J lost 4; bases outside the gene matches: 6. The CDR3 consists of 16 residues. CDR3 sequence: CASSLGQGEGNEKLFF. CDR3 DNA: TGTGCCAGCAGCTTGGGACAGGGAGAGGGTAATGAAAAACTGTTTTTT.

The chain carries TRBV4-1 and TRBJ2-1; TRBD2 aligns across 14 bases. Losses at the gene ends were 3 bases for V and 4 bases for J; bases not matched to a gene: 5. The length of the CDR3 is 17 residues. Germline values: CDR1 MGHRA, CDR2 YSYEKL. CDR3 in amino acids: CASSHPGLAGAYNEQFF. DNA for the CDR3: TGCGCCAGCAGCCACCCGGGACTAGCGGGGGCTTACAATGAGCAGTTCTTC.

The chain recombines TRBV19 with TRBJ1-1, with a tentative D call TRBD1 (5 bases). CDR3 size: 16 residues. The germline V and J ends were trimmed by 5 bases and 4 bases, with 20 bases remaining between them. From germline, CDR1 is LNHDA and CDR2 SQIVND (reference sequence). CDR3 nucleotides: TGTGCCAGTAGTCCCATGGGGGGTCAATTCAGCACTGAAGCTTTCTTT. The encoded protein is CASSPMGGQFSTEAFF.

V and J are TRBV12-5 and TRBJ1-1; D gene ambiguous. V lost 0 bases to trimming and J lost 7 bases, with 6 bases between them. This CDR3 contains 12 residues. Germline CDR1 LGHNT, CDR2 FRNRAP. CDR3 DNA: TGTGCTAGTGGTTTGGTAAGAGGTGAAGCTTTCTTT. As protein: CASGLVRGEAFF.

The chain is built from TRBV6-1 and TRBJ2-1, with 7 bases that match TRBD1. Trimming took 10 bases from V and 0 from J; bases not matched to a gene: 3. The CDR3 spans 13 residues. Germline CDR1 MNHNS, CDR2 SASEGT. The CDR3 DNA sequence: TGTGCCACCGGGGACAGCTCCTACAATGAGCAGTTCTTC. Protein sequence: CATGDSSYNEQFF.

The CDR3 nucleotides are TGTGCCAGCAGTTTATTGGGGGCAACCGGGGAGCTGTTTTTT. It translates to CASSLLGATGELFF. The chain is built from TRBV28 and TRBJ2-2, with D possibly being TRBD1 (6 bases). CDR3 length equals 14 residues. V lost 1 base and J 5 bases, leaving 8 bases between the germline ends. Germline CDR1 reads MDHEN; CDR2 reads SYDVKM.

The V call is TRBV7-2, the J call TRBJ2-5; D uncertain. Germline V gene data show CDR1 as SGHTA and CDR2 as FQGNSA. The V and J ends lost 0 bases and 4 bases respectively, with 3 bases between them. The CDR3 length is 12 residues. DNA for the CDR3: TGTGCCAGCAGCTTAGCGAGAGAGACCCAGTACTTC. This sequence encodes CASSLARETQYF.

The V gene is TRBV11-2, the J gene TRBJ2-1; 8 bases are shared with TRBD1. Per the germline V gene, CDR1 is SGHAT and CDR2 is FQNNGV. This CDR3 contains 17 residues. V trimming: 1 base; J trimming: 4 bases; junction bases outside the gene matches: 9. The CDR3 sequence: CASSLAVGTGPYNEQFF. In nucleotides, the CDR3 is TGTGCCAGCAGCTTAGCCGTGGGGACAGGTCCTTACAATGAGCAGTTCTTC.

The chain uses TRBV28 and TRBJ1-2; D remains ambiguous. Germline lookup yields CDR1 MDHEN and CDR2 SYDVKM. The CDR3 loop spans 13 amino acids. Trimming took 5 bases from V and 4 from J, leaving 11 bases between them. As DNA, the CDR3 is TGTGCCAGCAGTCAGTTATATTCCTATGGCTACACCTTC. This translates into CASSQLYSYGYTF.

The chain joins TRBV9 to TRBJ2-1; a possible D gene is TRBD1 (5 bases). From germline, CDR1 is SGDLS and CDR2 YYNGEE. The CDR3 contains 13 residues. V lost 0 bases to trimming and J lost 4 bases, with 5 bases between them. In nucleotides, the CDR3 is TGTGCCAGCAGCGTAGAGGGGTACAATGAGCAGTTCTTC. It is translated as CASSVEGYNEQFF. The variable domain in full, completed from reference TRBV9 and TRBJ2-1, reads DSGVTQTPKHLITATGQRVTLRCSPRSGDLSVYWYQQSLDQGLQFLIQYYNGEERAKGNILERFSAQQFPDLHSELNLSSLELGDSALYFCASSVEGYNEQFFGPGTRLTVL.

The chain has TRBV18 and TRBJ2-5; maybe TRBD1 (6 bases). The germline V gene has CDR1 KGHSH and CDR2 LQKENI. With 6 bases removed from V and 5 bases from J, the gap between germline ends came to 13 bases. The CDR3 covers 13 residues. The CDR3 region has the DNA TGTGCCAGCTCGACCAGGGGTGGGGAGACCCAGTACTTC. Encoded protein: CASSTRGGETQYF. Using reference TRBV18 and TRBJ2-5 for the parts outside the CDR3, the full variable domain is NAGVMQNPRHLVRRRGQEARLRCSPMKGHSHVYWYRQLPEEGLKFMVYLQKENIIDESGMPKERFSAEFPKEGPSILRIQQVVRGDSAAYFCASSTRGGETQYFGPGTRLLVL.

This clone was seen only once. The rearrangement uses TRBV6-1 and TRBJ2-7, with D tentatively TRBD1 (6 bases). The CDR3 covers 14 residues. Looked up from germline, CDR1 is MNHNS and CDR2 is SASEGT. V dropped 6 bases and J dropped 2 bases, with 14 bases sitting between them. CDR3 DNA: TGTGCCAGCAGCTCCGACAGGATGGCCTACGAGCAGTACTTC. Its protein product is CASSSDRMAYEQYF.

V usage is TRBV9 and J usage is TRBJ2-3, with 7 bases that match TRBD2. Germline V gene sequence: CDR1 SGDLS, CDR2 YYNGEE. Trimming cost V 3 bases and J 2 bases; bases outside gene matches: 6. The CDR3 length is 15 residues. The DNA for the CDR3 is TGTGCCAGCAGCGGAGGGGCGGGGGTCACAGATACGCAGTATTTT. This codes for CASSGGAGVTDTQYF.

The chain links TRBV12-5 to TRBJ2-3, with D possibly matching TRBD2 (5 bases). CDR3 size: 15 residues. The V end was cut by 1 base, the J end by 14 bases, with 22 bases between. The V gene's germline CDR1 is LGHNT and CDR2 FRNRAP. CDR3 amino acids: CASGLGGRALPVGYF. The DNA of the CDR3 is TGTGCTAGTGGTTTGGGAGGGAGAGCCCTCCCGGTCGGGTATTTT.

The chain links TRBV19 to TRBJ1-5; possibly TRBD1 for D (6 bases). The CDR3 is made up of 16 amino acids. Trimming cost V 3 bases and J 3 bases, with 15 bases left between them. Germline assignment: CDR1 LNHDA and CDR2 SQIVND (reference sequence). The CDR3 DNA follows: TGTGCCAGTAGTATCAGGGACACCCTGGCCAATCAGCCCCAGCATTTT. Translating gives CASSIRDTLANQPQHF.

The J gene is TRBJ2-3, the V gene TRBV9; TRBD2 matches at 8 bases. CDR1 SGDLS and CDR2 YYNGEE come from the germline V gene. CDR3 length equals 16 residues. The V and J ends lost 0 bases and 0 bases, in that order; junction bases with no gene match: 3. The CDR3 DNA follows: TGTGCCAGCAGCGTAGGCGGGGGGCCAAGCACAGATACGCAGTATTTT. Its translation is CASSVGGGPSTDTQYF.

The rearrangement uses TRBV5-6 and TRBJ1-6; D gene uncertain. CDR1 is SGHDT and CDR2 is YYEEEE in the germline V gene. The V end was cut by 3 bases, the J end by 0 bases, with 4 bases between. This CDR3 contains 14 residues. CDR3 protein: CASSSSSYNSPLHF. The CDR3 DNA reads TGTGCCAGCAGCTCGAGCTCCTATAATTCACCCCTCCACTTT.

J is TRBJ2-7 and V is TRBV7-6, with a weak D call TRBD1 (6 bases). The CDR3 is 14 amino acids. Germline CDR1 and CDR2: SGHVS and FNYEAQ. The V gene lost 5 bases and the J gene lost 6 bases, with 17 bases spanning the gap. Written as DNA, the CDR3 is TGTGCCAGCAGCCAATGGTTGGGGGCACCCGAGCAGTACTTC. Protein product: CASSQWLGAPEQYF.

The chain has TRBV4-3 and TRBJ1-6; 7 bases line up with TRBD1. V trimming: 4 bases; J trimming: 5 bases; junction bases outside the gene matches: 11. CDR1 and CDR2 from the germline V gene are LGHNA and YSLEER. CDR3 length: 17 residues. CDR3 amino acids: CASSLSGGSVDNSPLHF. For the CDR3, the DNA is TGCGCCAGCAGCCTTTCAGGGGGTTCGGTGGATAATTCACCCCTCCACTTT.